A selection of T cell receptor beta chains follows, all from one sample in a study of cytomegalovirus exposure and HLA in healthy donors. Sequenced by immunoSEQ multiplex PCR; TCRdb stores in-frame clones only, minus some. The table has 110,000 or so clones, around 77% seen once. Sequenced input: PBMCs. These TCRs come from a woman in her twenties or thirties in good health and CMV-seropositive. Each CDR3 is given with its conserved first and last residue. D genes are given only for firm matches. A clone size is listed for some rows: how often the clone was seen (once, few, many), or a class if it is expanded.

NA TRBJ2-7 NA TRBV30 CAWRLQGGNDEQYF TGTGCCTGGAGGCTACAGGGGGGGAACGACGAGCAGTACTTC
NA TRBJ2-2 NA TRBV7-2 CASSIYGELFF TGTGCCAGCAGCATCTACGGGGAGCTGTTTTTT
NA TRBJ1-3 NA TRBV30 CARRGMSGNTIYF TGTGCCAGGCGGGGAATGTCTGGAAACACCATATATTTT
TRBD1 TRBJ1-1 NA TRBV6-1 CASRIGGAEAEAFF TGTGCCAGCAGGATAGGGGGCGCGGAAGCTGAAGCTTTCTTT
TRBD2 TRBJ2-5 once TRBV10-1 CASRDQRGVETQYF TGCGCCAGCAGAGACCAGCGGGGGGTAGAGACCCAGTACTTC
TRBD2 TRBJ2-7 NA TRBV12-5 CASGLVLGGNAFYEQYF TGTGCTAGTGGTTTGGTACTGGGAGGGAATGCATTCTACGAGCAGTACTTC
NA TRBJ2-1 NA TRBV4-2 CASSPGGSDPRNEQFF TGTGCCAGCAGCCCTGGGGGGTCGGATCCGAGAAATGAGCAGTTCTTC
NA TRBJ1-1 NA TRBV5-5 CASSISRNTEAFF TGTGCCAGCAGCATCTCCAGGAACACTGAAGCTTTCTTT
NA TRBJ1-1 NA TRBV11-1 CASSLDPRGNTEAFF TGTGCCAGCAGCTTGGACCCTCGGGGAAACACTGAAGCTTTCTTT
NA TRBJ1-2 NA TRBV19 CASRFVGRFYGYTF TGTGCCAGTAGATTTGTGGGGCGCTTCTATGGCTACACCTTC
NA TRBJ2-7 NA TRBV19 CASSIGGYEQYF TGTGCCAGTAGTATTGGAGGGTACGAGCAGTACTTC
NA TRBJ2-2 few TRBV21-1 CASTASGILTGELFF TGTGCCAGCACCGCTAGCGGGATCCTCACCGGGGAGCTGTTTTTT
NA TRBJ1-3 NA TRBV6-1 CASSEVFRGNTIYF TGTGCCAGCAGTGAAGTCTTTCGGGGAAACACCATATATTTT
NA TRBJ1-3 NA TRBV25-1 CASIGLGENTIYF TGTGCCAGCATCGGACTGGGAGAAAACACCATATATTTT
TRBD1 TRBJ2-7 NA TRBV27 CASSLSTPDRSYEQYF TGTGCCAGCAGTTTATCGACCCCGGACAGGTCCTACGAGCAGTACTTC
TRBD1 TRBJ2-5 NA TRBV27 CASSSQTGVETQYF TGTGCCAGCAGTTCCCAGACAGGGGTAGAGACCCAGTACTTC
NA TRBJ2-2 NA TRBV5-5 CASSATGYSGELFF TGTGCCAGCAGCGCTACAGGGTATTCCGGGGAGCTGTTTTTT
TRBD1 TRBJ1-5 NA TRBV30 CAWSVQGAQPQHF TGTGCCTGGAGTGTACAGGGGGCTCAGCCCCAGCATTTT
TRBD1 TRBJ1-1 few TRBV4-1 CASSHRQGSTNTEAFF TGCGCCAGCAGCCATCGACAGGGGTCTACTAACACTGAAGCTTTCTTT